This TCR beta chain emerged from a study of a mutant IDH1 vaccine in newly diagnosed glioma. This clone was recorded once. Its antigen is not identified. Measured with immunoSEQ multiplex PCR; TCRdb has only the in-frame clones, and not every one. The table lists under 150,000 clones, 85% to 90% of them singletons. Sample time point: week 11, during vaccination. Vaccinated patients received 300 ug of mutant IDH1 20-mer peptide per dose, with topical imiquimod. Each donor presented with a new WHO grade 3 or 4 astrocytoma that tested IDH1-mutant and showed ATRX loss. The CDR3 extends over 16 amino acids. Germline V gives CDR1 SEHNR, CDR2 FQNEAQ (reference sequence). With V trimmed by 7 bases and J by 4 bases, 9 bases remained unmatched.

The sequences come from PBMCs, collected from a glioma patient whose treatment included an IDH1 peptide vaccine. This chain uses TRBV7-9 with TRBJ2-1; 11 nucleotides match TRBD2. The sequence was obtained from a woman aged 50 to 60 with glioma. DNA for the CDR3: TGTGCCAGCACCCTAGCCAGGACTAGCGGGTACAATGAGCAGTTCTTC. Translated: CASTLARTSGYNEQFF.